Listed below are T cell receptor beta chains from one sample, sequenced in a study of ipilimumab plus nivolumab after autologous stem cell transplantation. Clones were sequenced by immunoSEQ multiplex PCR, and TCRdb holds only the in-frame ones, with some missing. This table holds 10,000 to 15,000 clones, around 78% found once. Source: PBMCs, taken in a trial of ipilimumab plus nivolumab as post-transplant consolidation. These receptor sequences come from a male donor with diffuse large B-cell lymphoma. CDR3s include the opening cysteine and the closing phenylalanine or tryptophan. The D gene is left open where the match is weak. Expanded clones are given a class, and other clones once, few, many or no size at all.

v_call	clone_size	d_call	j_call	cdr3_aa	cdr3_nt
TRBV7-6	large	TRBD2	TRBJ2-2	CASSLGAGGPGTGELFF	TGTGCCAGCAGCTTAGGGGCGGGAGGGCCAGGCACCGGGGAGCTGTTTTTT
TRBV19	few	-	TRBJ2-2	CASSIRGHTGELFF	TGTGCCAGTAGCATCCGGGGCCACACCGGGGAGCTGTTTTTT
TRBV7-2	few	-	TRBJ2-2	CASPGRYTGELFF	TGTGCCAGCCCAGGGCGGTACACCGGGGAGCTGTTTTTT
TRBV5-4	once	-	TRBJ1-1	CASSPPGRGSNTEAFF	TGTGCCAGCAGCCCACCCGGGCGGGGGTCGAACACTGAAGCTTTCTTT
TRBV19	-	-	TRBJ2-6	CASESGRAGANVLTF	TGTGCCAGTGAATCGGGGCGGGCTGGGGCCAACGTCCTGACTTTC
TRBV5-6	few	TRBD1	TRBJ1-2	CASNPTGWGYGYTF	TGTGCCAGCAACCCGACAGGGTGGGGCTATGGCTACACCTTC
TRBV15	large	-	TRBJ1-1	CATSPPGPEAFF	TGTGCCACCAGTCCCCCTGGGCCTGAAGCTTTCTTT
TRBV19	once	-	TRBJ2-5	CASSIGKVGETQYF	TGTGCCAGTAGTATAGGAAAGGTCGGTGAGACCCAGTACTTC
TRBV4-1	-	TRBD2	TRBJ2-1	CASSRSSGLAYNEQFF	TGCGCCAGCAGCCGCTCCTCGGGACTAGCCTACAATGAGCAGTTCTTC
TRBV6-5	few	-	TRBJ2-7	CASSYRSRGSYEQYF	TGTGCCAGCAGTTACCGGTCTAGAGGATCCTACGAGCAGTACTTC
TRBV5-6	few	-	TRBJ2-6	CASSSGGYSGANVLTF	TGTGCCAGCAGCTCCGGGGGTTACTCTGGGGCCAACGTCCTGACTTTC
TRBV5-1	-	-	TRBJ2-3	CASSPRTVSTDTQYF	TGCGCCAGCAGCCCCCGGACAGTTAGCACAGATACGCAGTATTTT
TRBV27	few	-	TRBJ1-4	CASSLNGVGEKLFF	TGTGCCAGCAGTTTAAATGGGGTGGGGGAAAAACTGTTTTTT
TRBV25-1	-	-	TRBJ1-5	CASSVPGAGQPQHF	TGTGCCAGCAGTGTTCCAGGGGCCGGTCAGCCCCAGCATTTT